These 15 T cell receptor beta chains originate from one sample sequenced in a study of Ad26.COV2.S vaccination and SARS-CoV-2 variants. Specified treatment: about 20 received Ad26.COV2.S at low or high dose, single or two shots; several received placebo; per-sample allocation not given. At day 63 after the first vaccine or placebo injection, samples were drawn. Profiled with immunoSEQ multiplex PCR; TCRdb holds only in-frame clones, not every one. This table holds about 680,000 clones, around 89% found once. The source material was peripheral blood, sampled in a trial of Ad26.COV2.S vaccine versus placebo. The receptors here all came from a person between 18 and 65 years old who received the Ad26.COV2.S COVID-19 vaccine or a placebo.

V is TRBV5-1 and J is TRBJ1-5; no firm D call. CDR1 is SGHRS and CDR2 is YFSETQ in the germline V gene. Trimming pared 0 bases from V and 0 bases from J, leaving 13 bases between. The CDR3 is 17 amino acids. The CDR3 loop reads CASSLDPIENSNQPQHF. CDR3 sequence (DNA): TGCGCCAGCAGCTTGGACCCTATTGAAAATAGCAATCAGCCCCAGCATTTT.

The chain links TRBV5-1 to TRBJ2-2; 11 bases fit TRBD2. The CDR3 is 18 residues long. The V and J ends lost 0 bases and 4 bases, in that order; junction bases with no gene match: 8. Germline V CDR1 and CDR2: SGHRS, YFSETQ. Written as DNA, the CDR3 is TGCGCCAGCAGCTTGGGACTAGCGGGATCTCAGGTCACCGGGGAGCTGTTTTTT. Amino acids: CASSLGLAGSQVTGELFF.

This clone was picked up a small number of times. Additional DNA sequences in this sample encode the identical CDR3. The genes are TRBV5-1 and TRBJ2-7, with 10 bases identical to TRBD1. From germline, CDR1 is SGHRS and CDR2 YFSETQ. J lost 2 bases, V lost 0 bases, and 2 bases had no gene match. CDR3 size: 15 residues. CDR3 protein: CASSLGGQGTYEQYF. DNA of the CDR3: TGCGCCAGCAGCTTGGGGGGACAGGGGACCTACGAGCAGTACTTC.

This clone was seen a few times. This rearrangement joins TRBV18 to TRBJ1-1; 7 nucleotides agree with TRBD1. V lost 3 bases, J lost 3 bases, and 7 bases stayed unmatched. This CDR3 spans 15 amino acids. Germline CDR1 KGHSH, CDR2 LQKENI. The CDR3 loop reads CASSPVPGQYTEAFF. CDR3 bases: TGTGCCAGCTCACCGGTCCCGGGACAGTACACTGAAGCTTTCTTT.

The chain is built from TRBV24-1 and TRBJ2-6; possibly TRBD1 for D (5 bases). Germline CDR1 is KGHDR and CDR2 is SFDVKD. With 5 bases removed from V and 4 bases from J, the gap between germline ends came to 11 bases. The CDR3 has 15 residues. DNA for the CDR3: TGTGCCACCAGTGGGGGCGCTGGGGGGGCCAACGTCCTGACTTTC. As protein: CATSGGAGGANVLTF.

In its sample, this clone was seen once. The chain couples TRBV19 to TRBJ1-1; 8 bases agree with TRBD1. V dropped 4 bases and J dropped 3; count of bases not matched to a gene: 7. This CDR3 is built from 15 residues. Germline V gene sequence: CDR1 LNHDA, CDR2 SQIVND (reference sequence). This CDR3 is CASSRGRGLDTEAFF. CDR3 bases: TGTGCCAGTAGTAGAGGCAGGGGGCTCGACACTGAAGCTTTCTTT.

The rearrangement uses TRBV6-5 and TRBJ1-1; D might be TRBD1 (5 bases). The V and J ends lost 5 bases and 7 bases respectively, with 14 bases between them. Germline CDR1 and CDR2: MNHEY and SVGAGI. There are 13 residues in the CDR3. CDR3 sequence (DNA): TGTGCCAGCAGTACCCAGGGAAAGGTTGAAGCTTTCTTT. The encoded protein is CASSTQGKVEAFF.

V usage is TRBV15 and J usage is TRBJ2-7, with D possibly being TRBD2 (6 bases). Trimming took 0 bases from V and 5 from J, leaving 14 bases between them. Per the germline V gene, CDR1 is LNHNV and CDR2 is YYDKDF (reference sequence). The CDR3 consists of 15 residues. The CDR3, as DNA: TGTGCCACCAGCAGAGATCGGGAGTCTTACCACGAGCAGTACTTC. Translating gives CATSRDRESYHEQYF.

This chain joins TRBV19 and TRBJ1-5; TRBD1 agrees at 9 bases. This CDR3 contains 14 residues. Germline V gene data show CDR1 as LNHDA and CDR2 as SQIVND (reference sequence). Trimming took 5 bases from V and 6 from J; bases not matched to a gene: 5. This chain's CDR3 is CASSLNRGRQPQHF. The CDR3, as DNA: TGTGCCAGTAGTCTCAACAGGGGGCGTCAGCCCCAGCATTTT.

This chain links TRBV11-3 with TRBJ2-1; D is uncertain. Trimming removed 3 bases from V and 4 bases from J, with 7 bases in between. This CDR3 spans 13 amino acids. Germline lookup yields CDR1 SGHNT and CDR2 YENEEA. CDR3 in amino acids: CASSFGPYNEQFF. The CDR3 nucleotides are TGTGCCAGCAGCTTCGGGCCTTACAATGAGCAGTTCTTC.

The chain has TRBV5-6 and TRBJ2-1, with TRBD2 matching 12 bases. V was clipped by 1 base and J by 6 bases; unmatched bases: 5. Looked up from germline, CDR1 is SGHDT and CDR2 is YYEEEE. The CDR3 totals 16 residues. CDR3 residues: CASSLMLAGGFNEQFF. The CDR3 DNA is TGTGCCAGCAGCTTGATGCTAGCGGGAGGGTTCAATGAGCAGTTCTTC.

CDR3 region: CASSLGKAQGTLVNYGYTF. In nucleotides, the CDR3 is TGCGCCAGCAGCTTGGGAAAAGCGCAGGGGACTCTGGTAAACTATGGCTACACCTTC. This sequence joins TRBV5-1 and TRBJ1-2, with D possibly matching TRBD1 (6 bases). This CDR3 is 19 amino acids long. The V gene lost 0 bases and the J gene lost 2 bases, with 23 bases spanning the gap. Germline CDR1 SGHRS, CDR2 YFSETQ.

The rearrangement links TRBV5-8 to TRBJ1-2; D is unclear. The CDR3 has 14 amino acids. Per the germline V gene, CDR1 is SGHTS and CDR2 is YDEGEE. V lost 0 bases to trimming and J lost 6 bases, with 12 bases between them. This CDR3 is CASSLVPPGDGYTF. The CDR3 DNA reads TGTGCCAGCAGCTTGGTTCCCCCGGGAGATGGCTACACCTTC. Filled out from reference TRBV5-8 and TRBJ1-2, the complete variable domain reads EAGVTQSPTHLIKTRGQQATLRCSPISGHTSVYWYQQALGLGLQFLLWYDEGEERNRGNFPPRFSGRQFPNYSSELNVNALELEDSALYLCASSLVPPGDGYTFGSGTRLTVV.

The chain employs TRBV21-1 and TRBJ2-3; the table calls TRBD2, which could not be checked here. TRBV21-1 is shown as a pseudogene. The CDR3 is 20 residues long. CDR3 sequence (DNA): TGTGCCAGCAGCTCCCAGGGACTAGCGGGAGGTCGGATGTGCACAGATACGCAGTATTTT. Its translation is CASSSQGLAGGRMCTDTQYF.

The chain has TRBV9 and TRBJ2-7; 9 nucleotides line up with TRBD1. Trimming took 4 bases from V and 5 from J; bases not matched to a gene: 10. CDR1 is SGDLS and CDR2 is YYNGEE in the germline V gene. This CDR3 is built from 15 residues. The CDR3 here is CASSPRGQGINEQYF. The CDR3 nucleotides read TGTGCCAGCAGCCCGCGAGGACAGGGGATCAACGAGCAGTACTTC.